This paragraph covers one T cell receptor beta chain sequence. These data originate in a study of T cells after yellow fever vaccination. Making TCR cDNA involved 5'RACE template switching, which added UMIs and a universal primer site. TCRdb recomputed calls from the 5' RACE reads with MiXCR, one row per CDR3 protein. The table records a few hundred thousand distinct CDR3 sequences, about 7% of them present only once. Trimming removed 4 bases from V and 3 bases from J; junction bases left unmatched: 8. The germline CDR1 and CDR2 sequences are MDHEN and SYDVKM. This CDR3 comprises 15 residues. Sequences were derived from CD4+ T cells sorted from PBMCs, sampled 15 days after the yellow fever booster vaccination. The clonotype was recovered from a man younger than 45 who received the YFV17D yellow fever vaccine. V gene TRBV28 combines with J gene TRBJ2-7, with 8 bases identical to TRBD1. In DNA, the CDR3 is TGTGCCAGCAGTTCTCGAGCCGGGACAGGCTACGAGCAGTACTTC. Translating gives CASSSRAGTGYEQYF.